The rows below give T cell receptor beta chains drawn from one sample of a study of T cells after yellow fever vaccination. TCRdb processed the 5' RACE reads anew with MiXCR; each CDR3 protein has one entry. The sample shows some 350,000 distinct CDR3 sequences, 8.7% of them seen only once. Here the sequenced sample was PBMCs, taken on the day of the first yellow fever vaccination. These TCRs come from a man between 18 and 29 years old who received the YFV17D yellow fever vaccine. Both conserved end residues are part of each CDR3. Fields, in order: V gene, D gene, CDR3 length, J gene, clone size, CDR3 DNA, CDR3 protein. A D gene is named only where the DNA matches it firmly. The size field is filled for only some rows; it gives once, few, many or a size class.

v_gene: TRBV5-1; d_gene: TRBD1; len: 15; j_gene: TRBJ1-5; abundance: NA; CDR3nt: TGCGCCAGCAGTACCGGGACAGGTGTCAATCAGCCCCAGCATTTT; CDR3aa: CASSTGTGVNQPQHF
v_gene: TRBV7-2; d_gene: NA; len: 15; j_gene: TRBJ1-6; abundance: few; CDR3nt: TGTGCCAGCAGCTTATTGGGGAGAAATAATTCACCCCTCCACTTT; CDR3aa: CASSLLGRNNSPLHF
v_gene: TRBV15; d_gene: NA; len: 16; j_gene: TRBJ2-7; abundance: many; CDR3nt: TGTGCCACCAGCAGAGAAACAGGTTTGGTCGGCTACGAGCAGTACTTC; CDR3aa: CATSRETGLVGYEQYF
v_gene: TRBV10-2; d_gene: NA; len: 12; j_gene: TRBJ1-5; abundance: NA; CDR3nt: TGCGCCAGCAGTGTCGGTACCCAGCCCCAGCATTTT; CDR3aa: CASSVGTQPQHF
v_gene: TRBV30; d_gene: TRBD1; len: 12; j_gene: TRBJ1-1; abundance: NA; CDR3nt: TGTGCCTGGAGCAGGGGGCTGGCTGAAGCTTTCTTT; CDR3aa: CAWSRGLAEAFF
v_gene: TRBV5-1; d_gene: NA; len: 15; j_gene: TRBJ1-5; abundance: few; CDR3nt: TGCGCCAGCAGCTCGGGGGGGGGTCGCAATCAGCCCCAGCATTTT; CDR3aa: CASSSGGGRNQPQHF
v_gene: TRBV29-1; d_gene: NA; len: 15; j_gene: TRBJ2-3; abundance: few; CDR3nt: TGCAGCGTGGTCAGCCGGGACGGCGTCACAGATACGCAGTATTTT; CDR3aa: CSVVSRDGVTDTQYF
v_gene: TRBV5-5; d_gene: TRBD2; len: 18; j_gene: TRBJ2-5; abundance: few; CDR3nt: TGTGCCAGCAGCTCAATATCGACTAGCGGGGGGATCCAAGAGACCCAGTACTTC; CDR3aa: CASSSISTSGGIQETQYF
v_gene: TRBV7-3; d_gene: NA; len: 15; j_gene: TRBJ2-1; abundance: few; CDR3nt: TGTGCCAGCAGCCTCGCTCCTGGGCAGGGCAATGAGCAGTTCTTC; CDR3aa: CASSLAPGQGNEQFF
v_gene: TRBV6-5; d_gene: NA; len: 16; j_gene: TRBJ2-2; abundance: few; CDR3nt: TGTGCCAGCAGTTACTCCGACAGACTGAGGACCGGGGAGCTGTTTTTT; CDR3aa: CASSYSDRLRTGELFF
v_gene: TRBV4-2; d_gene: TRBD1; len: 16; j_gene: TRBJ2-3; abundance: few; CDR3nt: TGTGCCAGCAGCCAAGGGACAGGGGGAAACACAGATACGCAGTATTTT; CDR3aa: CASSQGTGGNTDTQYF
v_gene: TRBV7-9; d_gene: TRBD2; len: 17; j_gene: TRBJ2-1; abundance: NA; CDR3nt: TGTGCCAGCAGCTTAGGAGTTTCTAGCGGGGGATACAATGAGCAGTTCTTC; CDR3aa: CASSLGVSSGGYNEQFF
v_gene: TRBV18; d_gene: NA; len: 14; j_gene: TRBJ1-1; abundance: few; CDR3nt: TGTGCCAGCTCACCGACAGGATGGGACACTGAAGCTTTCTTT; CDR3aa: CASSPTGWDTEAFF
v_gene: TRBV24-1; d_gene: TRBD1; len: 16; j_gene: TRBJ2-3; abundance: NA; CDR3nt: TGTGCCACAGAAGCGACAGGGCCCCTGGGCACAGATACGCAGTATTTT; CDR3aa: CATEATGPLGTDTQYF
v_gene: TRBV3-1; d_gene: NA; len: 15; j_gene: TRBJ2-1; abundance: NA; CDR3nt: TGTGCCAGCAGCTACTCTCGGACTTTCCACAATGAGCAGTTCTTC; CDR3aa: CASSYSRTFHNEQFF
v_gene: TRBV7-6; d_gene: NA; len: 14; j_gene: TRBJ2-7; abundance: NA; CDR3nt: TGTGCCAGCAGCCGCACCCAGGCGGACTACGAGCAGTACTTC; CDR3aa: CASSRTQADYEQYF
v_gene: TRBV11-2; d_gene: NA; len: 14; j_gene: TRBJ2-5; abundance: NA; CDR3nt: TGTGCCAGCAGCTTACGGGGGTTGAGGGAGACCCAGTACTTC; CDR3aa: CASSLRGLRETQYF
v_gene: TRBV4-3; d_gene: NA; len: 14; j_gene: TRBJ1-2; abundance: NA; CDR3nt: TGCGCCAGCAGCCAAGGACCAGGGAGCTATGGCTACACCTTC; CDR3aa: CASSQGPGSYGYTF
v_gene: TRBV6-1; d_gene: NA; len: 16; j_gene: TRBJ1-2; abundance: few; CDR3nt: TGTGCCAGCAGAGAACAGGGTGGGAACCCTAACTATGGCTACACCTTC; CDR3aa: CASREQGGNPNYGYTF
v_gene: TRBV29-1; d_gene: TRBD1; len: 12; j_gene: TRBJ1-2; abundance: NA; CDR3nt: TGCAGCGAAGGACAGGGAGGCTATGGCTACACCTTC; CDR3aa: CSEGQGGYGYTF
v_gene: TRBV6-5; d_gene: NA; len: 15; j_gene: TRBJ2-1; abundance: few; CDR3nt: TGTGCCAGCAGTTACGGTGCGGGACCCTACAATGAGCAGTTCTTC; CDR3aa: CASSYGAGPYNEQFF
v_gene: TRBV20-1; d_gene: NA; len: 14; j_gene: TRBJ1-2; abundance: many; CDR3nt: TGCAGTCCCTTAGTGGGGGGGCTTTACTATGGCTACACCTTC; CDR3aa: CSPLVGGLYYGYTF
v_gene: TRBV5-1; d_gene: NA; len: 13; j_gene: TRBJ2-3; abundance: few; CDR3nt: TGCGCCAGCAGCTTGGTATCTTCCGATACGCAGTATTTT; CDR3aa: CASSLVSSDTQYF
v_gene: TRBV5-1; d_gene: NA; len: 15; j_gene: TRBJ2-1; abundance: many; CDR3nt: TGCGCCAGCAGCTTGGCACAGAGCTCCTACAATGAGCAGTTCTTC; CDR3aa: CASSLAQSSYNEQFF
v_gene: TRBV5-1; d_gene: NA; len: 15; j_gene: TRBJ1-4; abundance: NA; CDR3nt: TGCGCCAGCAGCTTGGAGCCGGTTGCTAATGAAAAACTGTTTTTT; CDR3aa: CASSLEPVANEKLFF
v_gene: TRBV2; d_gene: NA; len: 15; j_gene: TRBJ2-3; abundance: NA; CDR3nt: TGTGCCAGTGACCCGTTTAAGTTTAGCACAGATACGCAGTATTTT; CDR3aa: CASDPFKFSTDTQYF
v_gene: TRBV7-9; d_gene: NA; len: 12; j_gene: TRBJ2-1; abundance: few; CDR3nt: TGTGCCAGCAGCTTAGGGGGAATTGCGCAGTTCTTC; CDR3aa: CASSLGGIAQFF
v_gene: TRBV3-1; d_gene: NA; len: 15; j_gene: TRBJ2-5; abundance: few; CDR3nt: TGTGCCAGCAGCCAAGATTATGGGACTTCTGAGGCCCAGTACTTC; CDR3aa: CASSQDYGTSEAQYF
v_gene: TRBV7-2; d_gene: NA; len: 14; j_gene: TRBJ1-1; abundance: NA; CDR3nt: TGTGCCAGCAGCTTAGCGTGGGGGAACACTGAAGCTTTCTTT; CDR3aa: CASSLAWGNTEAFF
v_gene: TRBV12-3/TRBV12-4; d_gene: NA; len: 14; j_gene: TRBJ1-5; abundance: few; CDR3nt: TGTGCCAGCAGTGAATTAGCGCAGAATCAGCCCCAGCATTTT; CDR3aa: CASSELAQNQPQHF
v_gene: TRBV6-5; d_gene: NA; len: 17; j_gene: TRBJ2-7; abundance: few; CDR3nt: TGTGCCAGCAGTTACGACCGGGGGGCGGGAGTCTCCTACGAGCAGTACTTC; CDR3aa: CASSYDRGAGVSYEQYF
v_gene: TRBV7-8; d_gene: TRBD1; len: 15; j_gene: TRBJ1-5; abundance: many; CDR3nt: TGTGCCAGCAGCCCCGACGGACAGGGGAATCAGCCCCAGCATTTT; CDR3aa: CASSPDGQGNQPQHF
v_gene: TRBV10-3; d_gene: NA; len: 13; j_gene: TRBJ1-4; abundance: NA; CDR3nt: TGTGCCATCAGCCCTGCGCCCAGTCTAGAACTGTTTTTT; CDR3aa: CAISPAPSLELFF
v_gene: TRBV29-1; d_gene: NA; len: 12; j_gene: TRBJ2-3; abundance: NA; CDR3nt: TGCAGCGTTGTACCCCCGGGGGATACGCAGTATTTT; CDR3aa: CSVVPPGDTQYF
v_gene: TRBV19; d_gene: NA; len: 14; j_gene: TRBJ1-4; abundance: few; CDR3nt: TGTGCCAGTAGTAACCCCGAGGGCGTTGAAAAACTGTTTTTT; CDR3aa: CASSNPEGVEKLFF
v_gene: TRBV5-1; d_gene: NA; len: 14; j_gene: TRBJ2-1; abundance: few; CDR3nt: TGCGCCAGCAGCTTCGAAGCGGCCCACAATGAGCAGTTCTTC; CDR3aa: CASSFEAAHNEQFF
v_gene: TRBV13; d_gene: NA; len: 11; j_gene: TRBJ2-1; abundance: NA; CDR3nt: TGTGCCAGCAGATGGGGCAATGTGCAGTTCTTC; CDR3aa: CASRWGNVQFF
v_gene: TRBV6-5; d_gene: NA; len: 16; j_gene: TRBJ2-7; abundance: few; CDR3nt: TGTGCCAGCAGTTACTCGTTGACAGGAGCTGGCTACGAGCAGTACTTC; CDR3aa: CASSYSLTGAGYEQYF
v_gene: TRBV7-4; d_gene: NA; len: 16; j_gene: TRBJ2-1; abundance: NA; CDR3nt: TGTGCCAGCAGCTTAGTACTAGGGCTCACCTACAATGAGCAGTTCTTC; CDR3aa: CASSLVLGLTYNEQFF
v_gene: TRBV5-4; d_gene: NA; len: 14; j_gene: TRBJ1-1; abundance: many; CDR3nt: TGTGCCAGCAGCGACGGGACGCTGTACACTGAAGCTTTCTTT; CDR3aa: CASSDGTLYTEAFF
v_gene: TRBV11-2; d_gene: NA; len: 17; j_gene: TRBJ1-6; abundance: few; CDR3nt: TGTGCCAGCAGCTTAGAGGGAGGGTTTAGAGTGCGTTCACCCCTCCACTTT; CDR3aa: CASSLEGGFRVRSPLHF
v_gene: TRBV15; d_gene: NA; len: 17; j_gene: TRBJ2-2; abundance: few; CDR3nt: TGTGCCACCAGCGCTGGTTTGGAGGGGGCCTACACCGGGGAGCTGTTTTTT; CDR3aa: CATSAGLEGAYTGELFF
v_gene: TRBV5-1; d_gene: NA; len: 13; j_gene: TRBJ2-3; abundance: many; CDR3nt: TGCGCCAGCAGCTTGTTACTTACAGATACGCAGTATTTT; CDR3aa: CASSLLLTDTQYF
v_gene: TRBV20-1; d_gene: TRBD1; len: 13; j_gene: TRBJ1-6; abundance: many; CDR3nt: TGCAGTGCCGACAGGGGGCAGGAATCACCCCTCCACTTT; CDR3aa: CSADRGQESPLHF
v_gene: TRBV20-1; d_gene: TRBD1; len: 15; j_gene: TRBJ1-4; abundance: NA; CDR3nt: TGCAGTGCTAGCCCAGGGGGGGGGCTTGAGGAAAAACTGTTTTTT; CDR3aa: CSASPGGGLEEKLFF
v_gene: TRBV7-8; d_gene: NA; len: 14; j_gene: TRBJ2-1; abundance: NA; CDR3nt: TGTGCCAGCAGCTTGGCTAACTCCTACAATGAGCAGTTCTTC; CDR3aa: CASSLANSYNEQFF
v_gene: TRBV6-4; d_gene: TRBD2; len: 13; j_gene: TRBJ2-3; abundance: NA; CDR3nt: TGTGCCAGCAGTGACTCCGGGGGGGTAACGCAGTATTTT; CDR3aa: CASSDSGGVTQYF
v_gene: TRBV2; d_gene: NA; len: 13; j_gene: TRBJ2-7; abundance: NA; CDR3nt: TGTGCCAGCAGTGGCAATGCCGCCTACGAGCAGTACTTC; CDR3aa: CASSGNAAYEQYF
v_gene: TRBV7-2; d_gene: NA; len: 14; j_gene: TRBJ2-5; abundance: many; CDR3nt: TGTGCCAGCAGCTCCCAAGGCAGGGGGGCCACCCAGTACTTC; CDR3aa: CASSSQGRGATQYF
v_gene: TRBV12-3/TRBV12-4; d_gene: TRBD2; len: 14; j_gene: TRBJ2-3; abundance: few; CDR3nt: TGTGCCAGCATCAAGCGGGGGGGCACAGATACGCAGTATTTT; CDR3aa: CASIKRGGTDTQYF
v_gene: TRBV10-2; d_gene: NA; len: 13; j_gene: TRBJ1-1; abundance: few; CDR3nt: TGCGCCAGCAGTGAGGCAGGGAACACTGAAGCTTTCTTT; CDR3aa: CASSEAGNTEAFF
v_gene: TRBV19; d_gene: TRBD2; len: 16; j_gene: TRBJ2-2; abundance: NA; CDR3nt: TGTGCCAGTAGTCCACAGCGGGGACCGTGGACCGGGGAGCTGTTTTTT; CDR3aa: CASSPQRGPWTGELFF
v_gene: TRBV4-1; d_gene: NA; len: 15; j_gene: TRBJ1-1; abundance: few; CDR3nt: TGCGCCAGCAGCCAAGTACCCTCCACCGGGACAGAAGCTTTCTTT; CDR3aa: CASSQVPSTGTEAFF
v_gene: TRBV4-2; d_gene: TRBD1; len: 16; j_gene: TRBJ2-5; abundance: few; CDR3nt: TGTGCCAGCAGCCCACGGACAGGGCCCTTCCAAGAGACCCAGTACTTC; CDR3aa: CASSPRTGPFQETQYF
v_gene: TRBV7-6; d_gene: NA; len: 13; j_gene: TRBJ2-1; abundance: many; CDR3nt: TGTGCCAGCAGCCAAAGGCAAGACAATGAGCAGTTCTTC; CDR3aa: CASSQRQDNEQFF
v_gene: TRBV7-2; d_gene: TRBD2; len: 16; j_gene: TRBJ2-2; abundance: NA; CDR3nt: TGTGCCAGCAGCCCACGGGGCGGGGGGGCCATCGGGGAGCTGTTTTTT; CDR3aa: CASSPRGGGAIGELFF
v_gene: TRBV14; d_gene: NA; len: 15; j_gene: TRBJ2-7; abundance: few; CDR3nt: TGTGCCAGCAGTCAGCGGGGCAGGGGATGGCACGAGCAGTACTTC; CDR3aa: CASSQRGRGWHEQYF
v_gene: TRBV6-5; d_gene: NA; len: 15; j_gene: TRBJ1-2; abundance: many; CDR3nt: TGTGCCAGCAGTTACTCCGGGGCACGAGCCTATGGCTACACCTTC; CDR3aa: CASSYSGARAYGYTF
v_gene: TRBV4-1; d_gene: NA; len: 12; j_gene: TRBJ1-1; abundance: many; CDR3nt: TGCGCCAGCAGCCCCATAGGGGAAGAAGCTTTCTTT; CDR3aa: CASSPIGEEAFF
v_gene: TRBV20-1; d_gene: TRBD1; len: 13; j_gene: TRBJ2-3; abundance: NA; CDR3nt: TGCAGTAAAACAGGGGTAGGGACAGATACGCAGTATTTT; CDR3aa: CSKTGVGTDTQYF